This TCR beta chain was recovered during a study of OX40 agonist ivuxolimab in advanced cancers. Study overall: Each patient was given ivuxolimab into a vein every 2 weeks, at 0.01 to 10 mg/kg. Melanoma, hepatocellular carcinoma, head and neck or renal cell cancer occurred in dose-escalation patients. Study-wide results and limits: At 0.1 to 3.0 mg/kg, CD4+ and CD8+ blood T cells expanded clonally by week 6. The study found that CD8+ T cells averaged more expanded clones than CD4+.

The method was immunoSEQ multiplex PCR; TCRdb's version includes in-frame clones alone and lacks a portion of them. This table has fewer than 95,000 clones, roughly 80% appearing once. This CDR3 is built from 15 residues. The germline gives CDR1 LNHNV, CDR2 YYDKDF (reference sequence). The V end was cut by 6 bases, the J end by 1 base, with 15 bases between. Comments on this clone: Its antigen is not known.

The rearrangement joins TRBV15 to TRBJ2-5; no clear D. The sequence came from an adult with an advanced solid tumor such as melanoma, head and neck, liver or kidney cancer. Sequences were derived from CD4+ or CD8+ T cells sorted from blood, sampled in a trial of the OX40 agonist ivuxolimab. This CDR3 is CATSPRRTGQETQYF. The CDR3 nucleotides read TGTGCCACCAGTCCCCGTCGGACGGGCCAAGAGACCCAGTACTTC.